The clone carrying this T cell receptor beta chain was seen just once. This sample was taken from a study of blood T cell repertoires in COVID-19. Germline V lookup: CDR1 SGHTA, CDR2 FQGNSA. The CDR3 length is 15 residues. V dropped 5 bases and J dropped 4 bases, with 15 bases sitting between them. Source study methods: Estimates of nucleated cell counts were drawn from the amplification of reference gene primers. Clones were read by immunoSEQ multiplex PCR, and TCRdb kept only the in-frame ones, dropping some. The V and J calls and the clone size are those of that table, but D and trimming were determined from the DNA. Of 80,000 to 95,000 clones in the sample, over 70% were seen once.

The sequencing input was peripheral blood. This sequence was found in a woman in her forties or fifties with acute or convalescent COVID-19. The chain recombines TRBV7-2 with TRBJ2-1, with a tentative D call TRBD2 (5 bases). Here the CDR3 reads CASSPTRTDYNEQFF. In nucleotides, the CDR3 is TGTGCCAGCAGCCCCACTAGGACCGATTACAATGAGCAGTTCTTC.